These 31 T cell receptor beta chains originate from one sample sequenced in a study of cytomegalovirus exposure and HLA in healthy donors. Researchers ran the PCR with 60 Vbeta and 13 Jbeta primers. Here immunoSEQ multiplex PCR was the method, and the copy in TCRdb shows in-frame clones only, minus some. This sample has some 190,000 clones, with more than 60% found just once. The sequenced material came from PBMCs. These receptors all stem from a man between 18 and 29 years old in good health and CMV-seronegative.

The chain uses TRBV6-4 and TRBJ2-7; 10 bases line up with TRBD2. Germline CDR1 MRHNA, CDR2 SNTAGT. Trimming cost V 4 bases and J 3 bases; bases outside gene matches: 15. This CDR3 has 18 amino acids. CDR3: CASSVFLSGRASDYEQYF. CDR3 bases: TGTGCCAGCAGTGTCTTCCTGAGCGGGAGGGCCTCGGACTACGAGCAGTACTTC.

The CDR3 loop is CASSLAPGQASYEQYF. In DNA form, the CDR3 reads TGTGCCAGCAGCTTAGCTCCGGGACAGGCCTCCTACGAGCAGTACTTC. J is TRBJ2-7 and V is TRBV11-2; 8 nucleotides match TRBD1. Germline CDR1 and CDR2: SGHAT and FQNNGV. The CDR3 is 16 residues long. V lost 1 base, J lost 0 bases, and 5 bases stayed unmatched.

J is TRBJ1-6 and V is TRBV5-6; 7 nucleotides align to TRBD1. CDR3 length: 12 residues. J was trimmed by 14 bases and V by 1 base; bases with no gene match: 3. CDR1 is SGHDT and CDR2 is YYEEEE in the germline V gene. The CDR3 sequence: CASSLQQGSLHF. CDR3 DNA: TGTGCCAGCAGCTTGCAACAGGGGTCCCTCCACTTT.

This rearrangement joins TRBV7-2 to TRBJ2-5; D not certain. The CDR3 length is 13 residues. Germline loops: CDR1 SGHTA, CDR2 FQGNSA. V lost 3 bases to trimming and J lost 5 bases, with 10 bases between them. CDR3 nucleotide sequence: TGTGCCAGCAGCTTCGGAGCATCCGAGACCCAGTACTTC. The encoded protein is CASSFGASETQYF. Using reference TRBV7-2 and TRBJ2-5 for the parts outside the CDR3, the full variable domain is GAGVSQSPSNKVTEKGKDVELRCDPISGHTALYWYRQSLGQGLEFLIYFQGNSAPDKSGLPSDRFSAERTGGSVSTLTIQRTQQEDSAVYLCASSFGASETQYFGPGTRLLVL.

The chain couples TRBV11-2 to TRBJ2-7, with 7 nucleotides matching TRBD1. This CDR3 contains 15 residues. Germline V gives CDR1 SGHAT, CDR2 FQNNGV. J was trimmed by 7 bases and V by 1 base; bases with no gene match: 10. As DNA, the CDR3 is TGTGCCAGCAGCTTAGTAGGGGGCCCAGGGCGAGAGCAGTACTTC. Translated, it gives CASSLVGGPGREQYF.

The chain carries TRBV30 and TRBJ1-5; tentative D call: TRBD1 (5 bases). Germline lookup yields CDR1 GTSNPN and CDR2 SVGIG (reference sequence). Trimming stripped 4 bases from V and 4 bases from J, with 14 bases between. The CDR3 spans 14 residues. CDR3 region: CAWNGGEGNQPQHF. The CDR3 coding sequence is TGTGCCTGGAATGGGGGGGAGGGGAATCAGCCCCAGCATTTT.

This clone is a singleton in its sample. This chain uses TRBV27 with TRBJ2-5, with D tentatively TRBD2 (6 bases). CDR3 length: 12 amino acids. Germline values: CDR1 MNHEY, CDR2 SMNVEV (reference sequence). The ends were cut back, 10 bases at V and 11 bases at J, with 20 bases in the middle. CDR3 in amino acids: CATGEAVATQYF. CDR3 coding DNA: TGTGCCACCGGGGAGGCGGTGGCAACGCAGTACTTC.

This clone was detected only a few times. The CDR3 here is CSVEGGRWGDYGYTF. Written as DNA, the CDR3 is TGCAGCGTTGAAGGCGGCAGGTGGGGCGACTATGGCTACACCTTC. The chain recombines TRBV29-1 with TRBJ1-2, with D perhaps matching TRBD1 (5 bases). Germline V gives CDR1 SQVTM, CDR2 ANQGSEA. Trimming cost V 1 base and J 3 bases, with 15 bases left between them. The CDR3 has 15 amino acids.

The V gene is TRBV29-1, the J gene TRBJ2-5; weak D call: TRBD2 (6 bases). The CDR3 spans 12 residues. Deletions cut 3 bases from V and 6 bases from J, with 11 bases between. Looked up from germline, CDR1 is SQVTM and CDR2 is ANQGSEA. The DNA of the CDR3 is TGCAGCGTTGACGGGGGTCGGAAGACCCAGTACTTC. It is translated as CSVDGGRKTQYF.

In DNA, the CDR3 is TGTGCCAGCAGTGATCACCAGGCGAACACTGAAGCTTTCTTT. Its protein product is CASSDHQANTEAFF. This chain links TRBV2 with TRBJ1-1, with D hard to call. The V end lost 3 bases, the J end lost 1 base, and 9 bases lay between the germline ends. Germline loops: CDR1 SNHLY, CDR2 FYNNEI. The CDR3 sequence is 14 residues long.

The chain joins TRBV4-3 to TRBJ2-3; D is ambiguous. This CDR3 is built from 15 residues. The V gene's germline CDR1 is LGHNA and CDR2 YSLEER. The V gene lost 5 bases and the J gene lost 3 bases, with 15 bases spanning the gap. The CDR3 nucleotides read TGCGCCAGCAGCGAAACTGAGTCTGAAACAGATACGCAGTATTTT. Translated: CASSETESETDTQYF.

This chain uses TRBV5-4 with TRBJ2-3; D is uncertain. Deletions cut 4 bases from V and 2 bases from J, with 8 bases between. The CDR3 length is 13 residues. Per the germline V gene, CDR1 is SGHNT and CDR2 is YYREEE (reference sequence). The CDR3 loop reads CASSTEPTDTQYF. CDR3 nucleotides: TGTGCCAGCAGCACGGAGCCCACAGATACGCAGTATTTT.

The CDR3 DNA reads as TGTGCCCCCTACTCCGGGACAGGGGGCATCGAGCAGTACTTC. Translation gives CAPYSGTGGIEQYF. The chain carries TRBV6-5 and TRBJ2-7; 12 bases match TRBD1. The V segment lost 11 bases and the J segment 6 bases; nucleotides outside the gene matches: 11. This CDR3 is 14 amino acids long. Germline V gene sequence: CDR1 MNHEY, CDR2 SVGAGI.

Only a few counts were recorded for this clone. The rearrangement links TRBV2 to TRBJ1-6; D ambiguous. Germline-derived CDR1 and CDR2 are SNHLY and FYNNEI. The germline V and J ends were trimmed by 7 bases and 7 bases, with 11 bases remaining between them. This CDR3 has 13 residues. CDR3: CASMGRWNSPLHF. The CDR3 coding sequence is TGTGCCAGCATGGGCAGGTGGAATTCACCCCTCCACTTT. The full variable domain, in which reference TRBV2 and TRBJ1-6 provide the parts outside the CDR3, is EPEVTQTPSHQVTQMGQEVILRCVPISNHLYFYWYRQILGQKVEFLVSFYNNEISEKSEIFDDQFSVERPDGSNFTLKIRSTKLEDSAMYFCASMGRWNSPLHFGNGTRLTVT.

The rearrangement joins TRBV7-2 to TRBJ1-5, with D tentatively TRBD1 (5 bases). The CDR3 runs 15 residues. Trimming cost V 2 bases and J 4 bases, with 12 bases left between them. Germline V gene lookup returns CDR1 SGHTA and CDR2 FQGNSA. The CDR3 spells CASSLTGVGNQPQHF. CDR3 DNA sequence: TGTGCCAGCAGCTTAACGGGGGTCGGGAATCAGCCCCAGCATTTT.

The V and J genes are TRBV4-2 and TRBJ2-5, with TRBD2 matching 8 bases. TRBJ2-7 matches the DNA end more closely, so the J call is doubtful. Germline V gene sequence: CDR1 LGHNA, CDR2 YNFKEQ. This CDR3 has 16 residues. CDR3 loop: CASSRSVASGSYEQYF. Here the CDR3 DNA reads TGTGCCAGCAGCCGATCCGTCGCTAGCGGGTCCTACGAGCAGTACTTC.

The V call is TRBV19, the J call TRBJ1-1, with 8 nucleotides matching TRBD1. The germline V gene encodes CDR1 LNHDA and CDR2 SQIVND (reference sequence). The CDR3 length is 14 residues. Trimming cost V 11 bases and J 0 bases; bases outside gene matches: 8. CDR3 DNA sequence: TGTGCCTCACGGACAGGGACAATGAACACTGAAGCTTTCTTT. Amino acids: CASRTGTMNTEAFF.

This CDR3 is CASSLDGTEAYEQYF. CDR3 nucleotides: TGTGCCAGCAGCTTGGACGGGACTGAAGCCTACGAGCAGTACTTC. The chain employs TRBV5-4 and TRBJ2-7, with D tentatively TRBD2 (6 bases). The germline V gene encodes CDR1 SGHNT and CDR2 YYREEE (reference sequence). This CDR3 has 15 amino acids. The V and J ends lost 0 bases and 2 bases respectively, with 12 bases between them. The full variable domain, completed using reference TRBV5-4 and TRBJ2-7, is ETGVTQSPTHLIKTRGQQVTLRCSSQSGHNTVSWYQQALGQGPQFIFQYYREEENGRGNFPPRFSGLQFPNYSSELNVNALELDDSALYLCASSLDGTEAYEQYFGPGTRLTVT.

The V gene is TRBV6-4, the J gene TRBJ1-1; D gene ambiguous. The germline CDR1 and CDR2 sequences are MRHNA and SNTAGT. V lost 5 bases, J lost 1 base, and 17 bases lay in between. The CDR3 consists of 16 residues. In nucleotides, the CDR3 is TGTGCCAGCAGTCCTTCAGCGGTCAACCGGAACACTGAAGCTTTCTTT. Encoded protein: CASSPSAVNRNTEAFF.

In its sample, this clone was seen once. The chain links TRBV13 to TRBJ2-5; TRBD2 aligns across 14 bases. The DNA end is more similar to TRBJ2-7, so the J call may be wrong. The CDR3 consists of 17 residues. The germline V gene encodes CDR1 PRHDT and CDR2 FYEKMQ (reference sequence). The chain's CDR3 is CASSSQAGLAGGHEQYF. In DNA, the CDR3 is TGTGCCAGCAGCTCACAGGCCGGACTAGCGGGAGGACACGAGCAGTACTTC.

The chain recombines TRBV6-5 with TRBJ2-7; 8 nucleotides match TRBD2. The CDR3 extends over 15 amino acids. Germline-derived CDR1 and CDR2 are MNHEY and SVGAGI. Trimming cost V 7 bases and J 2 bases; bases outside gene matches: 10. CDR3 nucleotide sequence: TGTGCCAGCACCAATACGGGAGGGCCCCCCTACGAGCAGTACTTC. This encodes CASTNTGGPPYEQYF.

The V call is TRBV27, the J call TRBJ2-2; TRBD2 matches at 8 bases. CDR3 length: 17 amino acids. The V gene's germline CDR1 is MNHEY and CDR2 SMNVEV (reference sequence). Losses at the gene ends were 3 bases for V and 1 base for J; bases not matched to a gene: 7. The CDR3: CASSFPGLAGNTGELFF. In DNA, the CDR3 is TGTGCCAGCAGTTTCCCAGGGCTAGCGGGGAACACCGGGGAGCTGTTTTTT.

The rearrangement uses TRBV29-1 and TRBJ1-1, with D perhaps TRBD1 (5 bases). In germline, CDR1 is SQVTM, CDR2 ANQGSEA. Trimming left V 4 bases short and J 4 bases short, with 13 bases between. The CDR3 has 13 residues. The chain's CDR3 is CSVVRGKSTEAFF. CDR3 nucleotide sequence: TGCAGCGTTGTAAGGGGAAAAAGCACTGAAGCTTTCTTT.

This clone was detected once. This chain uses TRBV5-1 with TRBJ1-1; D is possibly TRBD1 (5 bases). There are 16 residues in the CDR3. Germline CDR1 SGHRS, CDR2 YFSETQ. Between the trimmed V and J ends, which lost 1 base and 4 bases, there was a span of 17 bases. For the CDR3, the DNA is TGCGCCAGCAGCTTGTTGGAACAGGTGAAACTCACTGAAGCTTTCTTT. Translating gives CASSLLEQVKLTEAFF.

The chain joins TRBV18 to TRBJ2-5; 7 nucleotides line up with TRBD1. J gave up 4 bases and V 4 bases, and 6 bases lay outside the gene matches. This CDR3 has 14 residues. Germline CDR1 and CDR2: KGHSH and LQKENI. In DNA form, the CDR3 reads TGTGCCAGCTCACGGGACACAGGGGTAGAGACCCAGTACTTC. It codes for CASSRDTGVETQYF.

The V call is TRBV15, the J call TRBJ2-3; unclear D gene. The V end was cut by 3 bases, the J end by 0 bases, with 13 bases between. The length of the CDR3 is 16 residues. CDR1 is LNHNV, CDR2 YYDKDF, per germline (reference sequence). CDR3 sequence: CATSSEGLTSTDTQYF. The CDR3 DNA follows: TGTGCCACCAGCAGTGAAGGCCTGACTAGCACAGATACGCAGTATTTT. Variable domain in full (rest from reference TRBV15 and TRBJ2-3): DAMVIQNPRYQVTQFGKPVTLSCSQTLNHNVMYWYQQKSSQAPKLLFHYYDKDFNNEADTPDNFQSRRPNTSFCFLDIRSPGLGDTAMYLCATSSEGLTSTDTQYFGPGTRLTVL.

The count of this clone is one. The V and J genes are TRBV19 and TRBJ1-5; D is uncertain. This CDR3 comprises 17 residues. CDR1 LNHDA and CDR2 SQIVND come from the germline V gene (reference sequence). Trimming took off 1 base at V and 0 bases at J, with 13 bases between the two ends. CDR3: CASSIGPAYYSNQPQHF. DNA for the CDR3: TGTGCCAGTAGTATAGGTCCGGCCTACTATAGCAATCAGCCCCAGCATTTT.

V is TRBV5-1 and J is TRBJ2-1, with 8 bases aligning to TRBD1. CDR3 length: 16 residues. Germline-derived CDR1 and CDR2 are SGHRS and YFSETQ. The V gene end was trimmed by 0 bases and the J gene end by 1 base; junction bases not matched to a gene: 3. CDR3 coding DNA: TGCGCCAGCAGCTTGGAAAGGACAGGGTCCTACAATGAGCAGTTCTTC. As protein: CASSLERTGSYNEQFF.

The rearrangement uses TRBV6-6 and TRBJ1-1; D is perhaps TRBD1 (6 bases). This CDR3 region has 14 residues. Germline V gene lookup returns CDR1 MNHNY and CDR2 SVGAGI (reference sequence). Trimming shortened V by 6 bases and J by 6 bases, and 17 bases separated the two germline ends. DNA for the CDR3: TGTGCCAGCAGAAAGGGGGGAGCGGGGCCTGAAGCTTTCTTT. This sequence encodes CASRKGGAGPEAFF.

The chain couples TRBV11-1 to TRBJ2-1; TRBD2 agrees at 9 bases. The CDR3 length is 16 residues. V dropped 0 bases and J dropped 2; count of bases not matched to a gene: 2. Germline V gene data show CDR1 as SGHAT and CDR2 as FQDESV (reference sequence). The DNA of the CDR3 is TGTGCCAGCAGCTTAGCGCGACTAGCGGCCTACAATGAGCAGTTCTTC. Translated: CASSLARLAAYNEQFF.

This chain connects TRBV7-2 to TRBJ1-4, with TRBD1 matching 8 bases. V gave up 5 bases and J gave up 8 bases; unmatched junction bases: 7. The CDR3 totals 14 residues. Germline loops: CDR1 SGHTA, CDR2 FQGNSA. CDR3 protein: CASSPTGVGEKLFF. The CDR3 DNA follows: TGTGCCAGCAGCCCGACAGGGGTTGGGGAAAAACTGTTTTTT.